Below, 26 T cell receptor beta chains from the same sample are listed, as sequenced in a study of technical replicates of blood from a few donors. TCRdb's table, derived via immunoSEQ multiplex PCR, lists solely in-frame clones and lacks some. In the table there are about 80,000 clones, 97% of which are singletons. What was sequenced was T cells isolated from PBMCs. These receptors came from a human donor in good health.

CDR3 DNA: TGTGCCAGCAGAAGACTAGCGGGAGTCGACGAGCAGTACTTC. It codes for CASRRLAGVDEQYF. The gene calls are TRBV2 and TRBJ2-7, with 12 positions matching TRBD2. The CDR3 covers 14 residues. CDR1 and CDR2 (germline): SNHLY, FYNNEI. Losses at the gene ends were 6 bases for V and 5 bases for J; bases not matched to a gene: 5.

The rearrangement links TRBV27 to TRBJ2-1, with TRBD2 matching over 15 bases. Looked up from germline, CDR1 is MNHEY and CDR2 is SMNVEV (reference sequence). CDR3 size: 19 residues. Trimming cost V 5 bases and J 8 bases; bases outside gene matches: 16. The DNA of the CDR3 is TGTGCCAGCAGTCCCTCGGGACTAGCGGGAGGCCCGTTTACGCATGAGCAGTTCTTC. Its protein is CASSPSGLAGGPFTHEQFF.

This clone was observed once. This chain connects TRBV5-5 to TRBJ2-1, with a tentative D call TRBD1 (5 bases). V dropped 0 bases and J dropped 10 bases, with 17 bases sitting between them. Germline V lookup: CDR1 SGHKS, CDR2 YYEKEE (reference sequence). CDR3 length equals 15 residues. The CDR3 reads CASSLGTSSKDEQFF. CDR3 bases: TGTGCCAGCAGCTTGGGGACATCCTCCAAGGACGAGCAGTTCTTC. The full variable domain, its missing parts supplied by reference TRBV5-5 and TRBJ2-1, is DAGVTQSPTHLIKTRGQQVTLRCSPISGHKSVSWYQQVLGQGPQFIFQYYEKEERGRGNFPDRFSARQFPNYSSELNVNALLLGDSALYLCASSLGTSSKDEQFFGPGTRLTVL.

Written as DNA, the CDR3 is TGTGCCAGCAGCCCCGCTCACTCCTCTGGAAACACCATATATTTT. Protein product: CASSPAHSSGNTIYF. The chain links TRBV7-6 to TRBJ1-3; D gene uncertain. This CDR3 is built from 15 residues. Trimming took 5 bases from V and 0 from J, leaving 11 bases between them. CDR1 is SGHVS, CDR2 FNYEAQ, per germline. Combining the CDR3 with reference TRBV7-6 and TRBJ1-3 gives the whole variable domain GAGVSQSPRYKVTKRGQDVALRCDPISGHVSLYWYRQALGQGPEFLTYFNYEAQQDKSGLPNDRFSAERPEGSISTLTIQRTEQRDSAMYRCASSPAHSSGNTIYFGEGSWLTVV.

V usage is TRBV7-9 and J usage is TRBJ1-1; TRBD1 matches 7 bases. From germline, CDR1 is SEHNR and CDR2 FQNEAQ (reference sequence). The CDR3 sequence is 14 residues long. Trimming at V came to 4 bases and at J to 7 bases, leaving 9 bases not matched to a gene. Written as DNA, the CDR3 is TGTGCCAGCAGCTCCTACAGGGGAATCGGTGAAGCTTTCTTT. Protein: CASSSYRGIGEAFF. The whole variable domain, remainder taken from reference TRBV7-9 and TRBJ1-1, is DTGVSQNPRHKITKRGQNVTFRCDPISEHNRLYWYRQTLGQGPEFLTYFQNEAQLEKSRLLSDRFSAERPKGSFSTLEIQRTEQGDSAMYLCASSSYRGIGEAFFGQGTRLTVV.

The chain couples TRBV7-9 to TRBJ2-2, with 7 bases that match TRBD1. Germline V gives CDR1 SEHNR, CDR2 FQNEAQ (reference sequence). V shed 6 bases, J shed 4 bases, and the junction held 8 bases outside the gene matches. CDR3 length: 15 amino acids. CDR3 sequence: CASRFGQEPTGELFF. Written as DNA, the CDR3 is TGTGCCAGCAGATTTGGACAGGAGCCCACCGGGGAGCTGTTTTTT.

This chain links TRBV7-8 with TRBJ1-2, with D hard to call. From germline, CDR1 is SGHVS and CDR2 FQNEAQ. Trimming left V 5 bases short and J 4 bases short, with 11 bases between. This CDR3 spans 13 amino acids. For the CDR3, the DNA is TGTGCCAGCAGCCCCGGACTGACCTATGGCTACACCTTC. Protein sequence: CASSPGLTYGYTF.

The J gene is TRBJ2-7, the V gene TRBV6-5, with 8 bases fitting TRBD2. Germline assignment: CDR1 MNHEY and CDR2 SVGAGI. V trimming: 10 bases; J trimming: 5 bases; junction bases outside the gene matches: 7. The length of the CDR3 is 12 residues. The CDR3 region is CATQAGADEQYF. Here the CDR3 DNA reads TGTGCCACCCAAGCGGGAGCGGACGAGCAGTACTTC.

The chain has TRBV5-4 and TRBJ2-5; 7 nucleotides match TRBD1. Germline V CDR1 and CDR2: SGHNT, YYREEE (reference sequence). The junction had 7 bases not matched to a gene; V was cut back by 3 bases and J by 2 bases. The CDR3 length is 15 residues. CDR3 sequence (DNA): TGTGCCAGCAGCTCGAGAAGGGACAGTCAAGAGACCCAGTACTTC. Translating gives CASSSRRDSQETQYF. The entire variable domain, with the rest obtained from reference TRBV5-4 and TRBJ2-5, is as follows: ETGVTQSPTHLIKTRGQQVTLRCSSQSGHNTVSWYQQALGQGPQFIFQYYREEENGRGNFPPRFSGLQFPNYSSELNVNALELDDSALYLCASSSRRDSQETQYFGPGTRLLVL.

In this sample, this clone turned up once. The J gene is TRBJ2-7, the V gene TRBV28; TRBD2 aligns across 9 bases. Trimming cost V 2 bases and J 1 base; bases outside gene matches: 3. This CDR3 contains 15 residues. In germline, CDR1 is MDHEN, CDR2 SYDVKM. The CDR3 is CASSLVLAGSYEQYF. The CDR3 DNA reads as TGTGCCAGCAGTTTAGTACTAGCGGGTTCCTACGAGCAGTACTTC.

This chain connects TRBV11-3 to TRBJ2-1, with D possibly TRBD2 on 6 matching bases. Trimming took 1 base from V and 8 from J, leaving 12 bases between them. Germline V gene lookup returns CDR1 SGHNT and CDR2 YENEEA. This CDR3 has 14 residues. DNA for the CDR3: TGTGCCAGCAGCTTAGGTCGGCTAGCGTATGAGCAGTTCTTC. Its translation: CASSLGRLAYEQFF.

The chain employs TRBV30 and TRBJ2-7; TRBD2 might be the D (5 bases). The length of the CDR3 is 13 residues. Trimming pared 4 bases from V and 3 bases from J, leaving 13 bases between. Germline values: CDR1 GTSNPN, CDR2 SVGIG (reference sequence). CDR3: CAWTRRGNYEQYF. In DNA, the CDR3 is TGTGCCTGGACCCGACGGGGAAACTACGAGCAGTACTTC.

V and J are TRBV6-6 and TRBJ1-5; TRBD1 is a possible D gene (5 bases). Germline CDR1 MNHNY, CDR2 SVGAGI (reference sequence). The ends were cut back, 6 bases at V and 0 bases at J, with 12 bases in the middle. The CDR3 sequence is 15 residues long. The CDR3 loop reads CASSPGLNSNQPQHF. The CDR3 bases are TGTGCCAGCAGCCCAGGGCTAAATAGCAATCAGCCCCAGCATTTT.

The CDR3 sequence: CASSVKPLNSGNTIYF. The CDR3 nucleotides are TGTGCCAGCAGTGTAAAACCCCTAAACTCTGGAAACACCATATATTTT. The chain links TRBV2 to TRBJ1-3, with unresolved D. The CDR3 length is 16 residues. V gave up 4 bases and J gave up 0 bases, with 13 bases separating them. Germline V gene sequence: CDR1 SNHLY, CDR2 FYNNEI. The whole variable domain, filled in from reference TRBV2 and TRBJ1-3, reads EPEVTQTPSHQVTQMGQEVILRCVPISNHLYFYWYRQILGQKVEFLVSFYNNEISEKSEIFDDQFSVERPDGSNFTLKIRSTKLEDSAMYFCASSVKPLNSGNTIYFGEGSWLTVV.

The rearrangement links TRBV6-1 to TRBJ1-6; 7 nucleotides match TRBD1. J was trimmed by 8 bases and V by 1 base; bases with no gene match: 5. The CDR3 sequence is 15 residues long. Germline V gene sequence: CDR1 MNHNS, CDR2 SASEGT. The CDR3 sequence is CASSEVGTEDSPLHF. The CDR3 region has the DNA TGTGCCAGCAGTGAAGTAGGGACAGAGGATTCACCCCTCCACTTT.

V gene TRBV6-6 combines with J gene TRBJ1-5; tentative D call: TRBD1 (6 bases). The CDR3 has 14 amino acids. Germline loops: CDR1 MNHNY, CDR2 SVGAGI (reference sequence). With 6 bases removed from V and 4 bases from J, the gap between germline ends came to 13 bases. The CDR3 nucleotides read TGTGCCAGCAGAACAGGGAACCAAAATCAGCCCCAGCATTTT. The encoded protein is CASRTGNQNQPQHF.

V is TRBV5-1 and J is TRBJ1-4; 9 bases are shared with TRBD1. Germline CDR1 is SGHRS and CDR2 is YFSETQ. The ends lost 4 bases at V and 7 bases at J; junction bases unmatched: 11. The CDR3 runs to 16 residues. CDR3 sequence: CASSIEGQGRGEKLFF. CDR3 nucleotides: TGCGCCAGCAGCATAGAGGGACAGGGAAGAGGTGAAAAACTGTTTTTT.

The chain employs TRBV6-5 and TRBJ2-7; 7 bases match TRBD1. J was trimmed by 0 bases and V by 4 bases; bases with no gene match: 3. Germline CDR1 is MNHEY and CDR2 is SVGAGI. The CDR3 consists of 14 residues. The CDR3 region is CASSFGQDSYEQYF. In DNA form, the CDR3 reads TGTGCCAGCAGTTTTGGACAGGACTCCTACGAGCAGTACTTC.

Details on this clone: The junction and the germline gene differ at one end; a read error may be behind it. The J gene is TRBJ1-2, the V gene TRBV10-3; 11 bases align to TRBD1. The germline gives CDR1 ENHRY, CDR2 SYGVKD. The length of the CDR3 is 16 residues. The CDR3 bases are TGTGCCACCAGTCCAACCCCGGACAGGGGGCCGGAGGGCTACACCTTC. Translation: CATSPTPDRGPEGYTF.

This chain connects TRBV27 to TRBJ2-1; D possibly corresponds to TRBD1 (6 bases). This CDR3 spans 13 amino acids. V lost 3 bases and J 4 bases, leaving 7 bases between the germline ends. From germline, CDR1 is MNHEY and CDR2 SMNVEV (reference sequence). CDR3 sequence reads: CASSLQGYNEQFF. CDR3 nucleotide sequence: TGTGCCAGCAGTTTGCAGGGGTACAATGAGCAGTTCTTC.

The rearrangement uses TRBV28 and TRBJ2-3, with a tentative D call TRBD2 (7 bases). Germline V gives CDR1 MDHEN, CDR2 SYDVKM. V was cut by 7 bases and J by 4 bases, with 30 bases left in between. This CDR3 is built from 19 residues. The CDR3, as DNA: TGTGCCAGCACCTTAAGACGAGTTTATGTGGGAGGGGGGGCAGATACGCAGTATTTT. It encodes CASTLRRVYVGGGADTQYF.

The CDR3 spells CASSVDSLLNEQFF. The CDR3 DNA reads as TGTGCCAGCAGCGTAGACAGCCTCCTCAATGAGCAGTTCTTC. The chain is built from TRBV9 and TRBJ2-1, with D uncertain. Trimming stripped 0 bases from V and 6 bases from J, with 10 bases between. The CDR3 has 14 amino acids. CDR1 is SGDLS, CDR2 YYNGEE, per germline.

This clone was picked up one time. This rearrangement joins TRBV11-3 to TRBJ1-1; 7 bases match TRBD1. The CDR3 length is 15 residues. V lost 5 bases and J lost 3; bases outside the gene matches: 9. From germline, CDR1 is SGHNT and CDR2 YENEEA. CDR3 nucleotides: TGTGCCAGCAGCCAGAGACAGGGTTTGGACACTGAAGCTTTCTTT. Translation gives CASSQRQGLDTEAFF.

The V call is TRBV4-1, the J call TRBJ2-4; D is unclear. Trimming took off 3 bases at V and 0 bases at J, with 9 bases between the two ends. The CDR3 runs to 15 residues. Per germline, CDR1 MGHRA and CDR2 YSYEKL. The chain's CDR3 is CASSQRSLAKNIQYF. The CDR3 bases are TGCGCCAGCAGCCAGCGGAGTCTAGCCAAAAACATTCAGTACTTC.

The chain carries TRBV9 and TRBJ2-7; D possibly corresponds to TRBD1 (6 bases). V dropped 4 bases and J dropped 0 bases, with 14 bases sitting between them. Germline V CDR1 and CDR2: SGDLS, YYNGEE. CDR3 length: 15 residues. In nucleotides, the CDR3 is TGTGCCAGCAGCTATGGACAGCTGCGCTCCTACGAGCAGTACTTC. This codes for CASSYGQLRSYEQYF. Filled out from reference TRBV9 and TRBJ2-7, the complete variable domain reads DSGVTQTPKHLITATGQRVTLRCSPRSGDLSVYWYQQSLDQGLQFLIQYYNGEERAKGNILERFSAQQFPDLHSELNLSSLELGDSALYFCASSYGQLRSYEQYFGPGTRLTVT.

The CDR3 loop is CAWISGGKQFF. CDR3 in DNA: TGTGCCTGGATTTCCGGGGGGAAGCAGTTCTTC. The chain has TRBV30 and TRBJ2-1; TRBD2 aligns across 7 bases. Per the germline V gene, CDR1 is GTSNPN and CDR2 is SVGIG (reference sequence). This CDR3 region has 11 residues. The trim removed 4 bases at V and 11 bases at J, leaving 5 bases unmatched.